These T cell receptor beta chains were read from a single sample in a study of T cell changes during pregnancy in multiple sclerosis. The assay was immunoSEQ multiplex PCR, and TCRdb's table has in-frame clones only and misses some. The sample lists more than 55,000 clones; roughly 92% were seen once. The sequencing here drew on CD8+ T cells from peripheral blood mononuclear cells, taken in the third trimester of pregnancy. These receptor sequences come from a female donor with multiple sclerosis, enrolled in a pregnancy study. CDR3s include the opening cysteine and the closing phenylalanine or tryptophan. D genes are given only for firm matches. Clone size is given for some rows only: seen once, a few or many times, or a class if the clone is expanded.

D: TRBD1
V: TRBV5-4
size: -
J: TRBJ2-7
CDR3: CASSSDRIYEQYF
DNA: TGTGCCAGCAGCTCGGACAGGATTTACGAGCAGTACTTC

D: -
V: TRBV29-1
size: -
J: TRBJ2-1
CDR3: CSVENGAYNEQFF
DNA: TGCAGCGTTGAAAACGGAGCCTACAATGAGCAGTTCTTC

D: -
V: TRBV6-1
size: once
J: TRBJ2-2
CDR3: CASSALQPGSPPGELFF
DNA: TGTGCCAGCAGTGCACTGCAACCCGGGAGCCCCCCCGGGGAGCTGTTTTTT

D: -
V: TRBV30
size: -
J: TRBJ2-7
CDR3: CAWSVLRPYEQYF
DNA: TGTGCCTGGAGTGTACTCAGGCCCTACGAGCAGTACTTC

D: TRBD2
V: TRBV2
size: -
J: TRBJ2-1
CDR3: CATAKMVAGVIIPYNEQFF
DNA: TGTGCCACAGCGAAAATGGTAGCGGGAGTCATAATCCCTTACAATGAGCAGTTCTTC

D: TRBD1
V: TRBV27
size: -
J: TRBJ1-2
CDR3: CASSWTGGFYGYTF
DNA: TGTGCCAGCAGTTGGACAGGGGGGTTCTATGGCTACACCTTC

D: -
V: TRBV2
size: -
J: TRBJ1-1
CDR3: CASSEFLNSEAFF
DNA: TGTGCCAGCAGTGAATTCCTGAACAGTGAAGCTTTCTTT

D: -
V: TRBV5-1
size: -
J: TRBJ1-3
CDR3: CASRPRSSGNTIYF
DNA: TGCGCCAGCAGGCCCCGGAGCTCTGGAAACACCATATATTTT

D: -
V: TRBV7-9
size: -
J: TRBJ2-6
CDR3: CASSLGPGGASGANVLTF
DNA: TGTGCCAGCAGCTTAGGACCGGGGGGCGCCTCTGGGGCCAACGTCCTGACTTTC

D: -
V: TRBV7-9
size: few
J: TRBJ1-2
CDR3: CASSVDTYGYTF
DNA: TGTGCCAGCAGCGTGGACACCTATGGCTACACCTTC

D: TRBD1
V: TRBV27
size: -
J: TRBJ2-2
CDR3: CASSLSEPALQGALNTGELFF
DNA: TGTGCCAGCAGTTTAAGTGAACCAGCCCTTCAGGGGGCCCTGAACACCGGGGAGCTGTTTTTT

D: TRBD2
V: TRBV11-1
size: once
J: TRBJ2-7
CDR3: CASSPSGTGGLLYEQYF
DNA: TGTGCCAGCAGCCCCAGCGGGACGGGAGGCCTCCTCTACGAGCAGTACTTC

D: -
V: TRBV11-2
size: -
J: TRBJ2-5
CDR3: CASSLTAAAAGFQETQYF
DNA: TGTGCCAGCAGCTTGACTGCAGCCGCAGCAGGGTTCCAAGAGACCCAGTACTTC

D: -
V: TRBV7-9
size: -
J: TRBJ2-5
CDR3: CASSSEETQYF
DNA: TGTGCCAGCAGCTCGGAAGAGACCCAGTACTTC

D: -
V: TRBV7-9
size: -
J: TRBJ2-5
CDR3: CASSSPGSLSQYF
DNA: TGTGCCAGCAGCTCACCAGGGTCCCTGTCCCAGTACTTC

D: -
V: TRBV14
size: -
J: TRBJ1-4
CDR3: CASSRRDSTNEKLFF
DNA: TGTGCCAGCAGCCGACGGGACTCAACTAATGAAAAACTGTTTTTT

D: -
V: TRBV29-1
size: -
J: TRBJ2-7
CDR3: CSVEQGSYEQYF
DNA: TGCAGCGTGGAACAGGGTTCCTACGAGCAGTACTTC